Listed below are T cell receptor beta chains from one sample, sequenced in a study of PD-L1 blockade in urothelial cancer. Sequencing used immunoSEQ multiplex PCR; TCRdb keeps in-frame clones, though not all of them. The table has roughly 130,000 clones, roughly 83% seen once. Sequencing used PBMCs, obtained around atezolizumab (anti-PD-L1) treatment. The origin of the receptors is a man between 50 and 59 years old with urothelial cancer. Both conserved end residues are part of each CDR3. The order of the fields is V gene, D gene, CDR3 protein. The D gene is left open where the match is weak.

V gene: TRBV9; D gene: NA; CDR3 protein: CASSVGGIHEQYF
V gene: TRBV27; D gene: NA; CDR3 protein: CASSLSRGETQYF
V gene: TRBV28; D gene: TRBD1; CDR3 protein: CASTTGGEYEQYF
V gene: TRBV7-9; D gene: NA; CDR3 protein: CASSFDGSYGYTF
V gene: TRBV10-2; D gene: NA; CDR3 protein: CASSEPGLSYEQYF
V gene: TRBV5-6; D gene: TRBD2; CDR3 protein: CASSLLAGPFTDTQYF
V gene: TRBV10-3; D gene: TRBD1; CDR3 protein: CAISEFGQGDYGYTF
V gene: TRBV11-2; D gene: TRBD2; CDR3 protein: CASSPRLAGWVDTQYF
V gene: TRBV7-8; D gene: TRBD2; CDR3 protein: CASNPYAKGTSGRLKDEQYF
V gene: TRBV9; D gene: TRBD2; CDR3 protein: CASSATSAGEQFF
V gene: TRBV5-5; D gene: NA; CDR3 protein: CASSLDGYSNQPQHF
V gene: TRBV19; D gene: NA; CDR3 protein: CASSISNQGILPQHF
V gene: TRBV10-3; D gene: NA; CDR3 protein: CAISQGTANSPLHF
V gene: TRBV27; D gene: NA; CDR3 protein: CASSLYTSAGEQYF
V gene: TRBV27; D gene: NA; CDR3 protein: CASSFPGQPQHF
V gene: TRBV7-3; D gene: NA; CDR3 protein: CASSLQGWTEAFF
V gene: TRBV5-4; D gene: TRBD1; CDR3 protein: CASSPTDAGGGPNYGYTF
V gene: TRBV7-9; D gene: TRBD2; CDR3 protein: CASRDSGTTYNEQFF
V gene: TRBV15; D gene: NA; CDR3 protein: CATSSRGGSETQYF
V gene: TRBV30; D gene: NA; CDR3 protein: CAFSPTGFKGEQYF
V gene: TRBV4-1; D gene: NA; CDR3 protein: CASSQDASSYNSPLHF
V gene: TRBV5-5; D gene: NA; CDR3 protein: CASSFNAGTHEQYF
V gene: TRBV28; D gene: NA; CDR3 protein: CASSFRDFDTNEQFF
V gene: TRBV2; D gene: NA; CDR3 protein: CASRNPGLLNTEAFF
V gene: TRBV30; D gene: TRBD1; CDR3 protein: CAGFQGESDTQYF
V gene: TRBV27; D gene: TRBD1; CDR3 protein: CASSLTGTGREKLFF
V gene: TRBV6-1; D gene: NA; CDR3 protein: CASSEGVRGAGNTIYF
V gene: TRBV5-4; D gene: NA; CDR3 protein: CASSLEPTAYEQYF
V gene: TRBV28; D gene: NA; CDR3 protein: CASRDSSTDTQYF